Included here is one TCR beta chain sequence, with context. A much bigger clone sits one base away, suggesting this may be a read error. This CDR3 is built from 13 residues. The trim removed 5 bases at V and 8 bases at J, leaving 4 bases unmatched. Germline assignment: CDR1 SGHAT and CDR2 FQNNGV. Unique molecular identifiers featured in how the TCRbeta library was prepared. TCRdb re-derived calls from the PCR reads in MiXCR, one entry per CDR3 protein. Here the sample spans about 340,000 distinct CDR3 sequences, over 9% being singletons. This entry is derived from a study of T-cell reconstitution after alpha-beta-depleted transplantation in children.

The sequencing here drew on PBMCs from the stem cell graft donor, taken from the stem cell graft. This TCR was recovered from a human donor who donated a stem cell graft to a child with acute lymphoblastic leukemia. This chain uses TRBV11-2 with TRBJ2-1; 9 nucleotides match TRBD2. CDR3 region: CASSVAGVDEQFF. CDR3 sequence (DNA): TGTGCCAGCAGCGTAGCGGGAGTGGATGAGCAGTTCTTC. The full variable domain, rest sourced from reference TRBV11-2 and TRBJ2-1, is EAGVAQSPRYKIIEKRQSVAFWCNPISGHATLYWYQQILGQGPKLLIQFQNNGVVDDSQLPKDRFSAERLKGVDSTLKIQPAKLEDSAVYLCASSVAGVDEQFFGPGTRLTVL.